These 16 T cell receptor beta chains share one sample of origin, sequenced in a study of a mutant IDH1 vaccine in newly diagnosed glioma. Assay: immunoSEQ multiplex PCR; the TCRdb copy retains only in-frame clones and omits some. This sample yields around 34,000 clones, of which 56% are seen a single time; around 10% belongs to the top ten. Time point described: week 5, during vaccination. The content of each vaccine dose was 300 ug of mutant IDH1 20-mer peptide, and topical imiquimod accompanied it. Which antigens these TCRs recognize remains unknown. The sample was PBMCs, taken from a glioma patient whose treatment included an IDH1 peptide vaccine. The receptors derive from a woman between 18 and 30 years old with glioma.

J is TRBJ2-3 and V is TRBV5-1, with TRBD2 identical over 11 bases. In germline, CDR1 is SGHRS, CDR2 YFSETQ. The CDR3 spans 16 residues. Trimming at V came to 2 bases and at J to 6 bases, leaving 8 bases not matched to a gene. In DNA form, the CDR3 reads TGCGCCAGCAGCTTTGAGTTTAGCGGGAGGGCGGATACGCAGTATTTT. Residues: CASSFEFSGRADTQYF.

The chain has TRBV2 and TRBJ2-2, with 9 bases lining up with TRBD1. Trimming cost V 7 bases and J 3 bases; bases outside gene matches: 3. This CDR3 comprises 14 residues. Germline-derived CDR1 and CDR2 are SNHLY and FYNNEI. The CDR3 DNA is TGTGCCAGCACCGGACAGGGGCACACCGGGGAGCTGTTTTTT. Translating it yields CASTGQGHTGELFF.

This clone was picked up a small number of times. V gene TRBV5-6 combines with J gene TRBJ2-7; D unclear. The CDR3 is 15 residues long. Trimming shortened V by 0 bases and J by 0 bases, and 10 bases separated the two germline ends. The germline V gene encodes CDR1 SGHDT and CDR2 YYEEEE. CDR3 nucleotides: TGTGCCAGCAGCTTGGCCTCGCGGCGCTCCTACGAGCAGTACTTC. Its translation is CASSLASRRSYEQYF. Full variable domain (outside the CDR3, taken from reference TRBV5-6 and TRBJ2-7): DAGVTQSPTHLIKTRGQQVTLRCSPKSGHDTVSWYQQALGQGPQFIFQYYEEEERQRGNFPDRFSGHQFPNYSSELNVNALLLGDSALYLCASSLASRRSYEQYFGPGTRLTVT.

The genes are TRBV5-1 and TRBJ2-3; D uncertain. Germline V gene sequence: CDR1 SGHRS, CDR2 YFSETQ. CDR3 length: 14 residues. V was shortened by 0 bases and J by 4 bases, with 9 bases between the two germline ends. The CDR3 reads CASSLGTAPDTQYF. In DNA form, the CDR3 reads TGCGCCAGCAGCTTGGGGACGGCCCCAGATACGCAGTATTTT.

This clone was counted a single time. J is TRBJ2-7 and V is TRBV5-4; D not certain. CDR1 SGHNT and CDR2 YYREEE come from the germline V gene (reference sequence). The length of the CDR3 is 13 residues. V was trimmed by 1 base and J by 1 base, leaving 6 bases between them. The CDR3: CASSLMTSYEQYF. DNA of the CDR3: TGTGCCAGCAGCTTGATGACTTCCTACGAGCAGTACTTC.

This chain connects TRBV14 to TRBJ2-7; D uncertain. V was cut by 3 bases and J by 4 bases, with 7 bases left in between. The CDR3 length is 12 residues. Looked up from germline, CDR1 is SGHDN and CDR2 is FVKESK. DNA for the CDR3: TGTGCCAGCAGCCATCAGATGTACGAGCAGTACTTC. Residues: CASSHQMYEQYF.

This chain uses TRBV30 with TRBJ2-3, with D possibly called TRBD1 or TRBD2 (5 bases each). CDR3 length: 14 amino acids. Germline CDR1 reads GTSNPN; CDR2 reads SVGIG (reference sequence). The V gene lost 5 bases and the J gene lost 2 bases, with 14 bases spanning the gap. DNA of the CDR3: TGTGCCTGGGTACGGGGCTGGAACACAGATACGCAGTATTTT. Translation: CAWVRGWNTDTQYF.

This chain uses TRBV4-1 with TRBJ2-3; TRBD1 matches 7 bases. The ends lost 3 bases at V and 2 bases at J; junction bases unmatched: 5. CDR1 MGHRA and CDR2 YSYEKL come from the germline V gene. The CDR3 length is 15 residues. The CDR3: CASSQVGTVTDTQYF. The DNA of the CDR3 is TGCGCCAGCAGCCAGGTTGGGACAGTCACAGATACGCAGTATTTT.

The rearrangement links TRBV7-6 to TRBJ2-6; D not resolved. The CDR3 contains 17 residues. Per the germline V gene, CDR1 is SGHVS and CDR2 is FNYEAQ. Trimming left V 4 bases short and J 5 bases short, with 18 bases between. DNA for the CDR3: TGTGCCAGCAGCTGCAGAGCCTCACAAAGTCGGGCCAACGTCCTGACTTTC. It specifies CASSCRASQSRANVLTF.

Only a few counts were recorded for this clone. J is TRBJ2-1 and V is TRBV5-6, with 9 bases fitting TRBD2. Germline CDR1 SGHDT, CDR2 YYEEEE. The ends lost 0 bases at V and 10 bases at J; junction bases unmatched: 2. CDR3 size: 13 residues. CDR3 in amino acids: CASSLGLAGEQFF. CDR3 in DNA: TGTGCCAGCAGCTTGGGGCTAGCGGGAGAGCAGTTCTTC.

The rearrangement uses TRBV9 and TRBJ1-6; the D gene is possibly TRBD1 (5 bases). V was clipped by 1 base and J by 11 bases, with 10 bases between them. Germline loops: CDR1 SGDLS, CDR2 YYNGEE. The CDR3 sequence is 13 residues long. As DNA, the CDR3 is TGTGCCAGCAGCGTATCGGGGCTCCCACCCCTCCACTTT. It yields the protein CASSVSGLPPLHF.

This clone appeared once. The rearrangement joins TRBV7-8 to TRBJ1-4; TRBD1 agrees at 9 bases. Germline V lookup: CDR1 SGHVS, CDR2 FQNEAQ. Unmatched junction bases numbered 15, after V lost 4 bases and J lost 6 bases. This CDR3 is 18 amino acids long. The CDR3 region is CASSYLYRGRGVYEKLFF. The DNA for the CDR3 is TGTGCCAGCAGCTACCTTTACAGGGGGCGAGGGGTTTATGAAAAACTGTTTTTT.

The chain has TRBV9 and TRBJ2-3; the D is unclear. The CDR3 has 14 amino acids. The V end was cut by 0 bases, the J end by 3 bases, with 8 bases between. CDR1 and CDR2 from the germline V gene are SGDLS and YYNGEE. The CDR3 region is CASSVDGLTDTQYF. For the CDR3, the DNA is TGTGCCAGCAGCGTAGATGGCTTAACAGATACGCAGTATTTT.

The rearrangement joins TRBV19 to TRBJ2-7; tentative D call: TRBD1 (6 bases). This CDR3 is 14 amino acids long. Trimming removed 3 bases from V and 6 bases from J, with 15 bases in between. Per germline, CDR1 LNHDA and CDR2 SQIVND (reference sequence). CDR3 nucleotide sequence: TGTGCCAGTAGTATTAGGGGGAATGACCGCGAGCAGTACTTC. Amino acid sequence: CASSIRGNDREQYF.

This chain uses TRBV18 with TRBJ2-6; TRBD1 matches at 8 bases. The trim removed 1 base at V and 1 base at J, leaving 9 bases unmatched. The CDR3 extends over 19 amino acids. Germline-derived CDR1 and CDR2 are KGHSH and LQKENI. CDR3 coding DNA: TGTGCCAGCTCACCACGTTCGGCACAGGGGGGATCTGGGGCCAACGTCCTGACTTTC. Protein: CASSPRSAQGGSGANVLTF.

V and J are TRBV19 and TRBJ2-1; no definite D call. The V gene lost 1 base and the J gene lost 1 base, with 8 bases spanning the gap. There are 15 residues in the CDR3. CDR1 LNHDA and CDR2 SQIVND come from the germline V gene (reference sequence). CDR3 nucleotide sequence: TGTGCCAGTAGTATAGGGTCGGGTTCCTACAATGAGCAGTTCTTC. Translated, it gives CASSIGSGSYNEQFF. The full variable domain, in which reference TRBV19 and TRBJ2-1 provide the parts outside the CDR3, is DGGITQSPKYLFRKEGQNVTLSCEQNLNHDAMYWYRQDPGQGLRLIYYSQIVNDFQKGDIAEGYSVSREKKESFPLTVTSAQKNPTAFYLCASSIGSGSYNEQFFGPGTRLTVL.